This T cell receptor (beta chain) was found in a study of T-cell memory formation after mild COVID-19. From the 5' RACE reads, TCRdb called clonotypes with MiXCR, one entry per CDR3 protein. The repertoire includes 210,000 or so distinct CDR3 sequences, over 9.5% of them detected once, and approximately 3% sits in the top ten. Unmatched junction bases numbered 4, after V lost 4 bases and J lost 8 bases. Germline CDR1 reads SGHDT; CDR2 reads YYEEEE. The CDR3 contains 13 residues. This clonotype was found a few times. Specimen: PBMCs or a T cell subset sorted from them (not recorded which). This receptor was taken from a man in his late teens or twenties who had mild COVID-19 (a few samples of this study predate the infection). Cell type and time point are not known. V is TRBV5-6 and J is TRBJ2-1; TRBD2 aligns across 9 bases. The CDR3 is CASSLAGLYEQFF. CDR3 bases: TGTGCCAGCAGCCTAGCGGGGCTCTATGAGCAGTTCTTC.